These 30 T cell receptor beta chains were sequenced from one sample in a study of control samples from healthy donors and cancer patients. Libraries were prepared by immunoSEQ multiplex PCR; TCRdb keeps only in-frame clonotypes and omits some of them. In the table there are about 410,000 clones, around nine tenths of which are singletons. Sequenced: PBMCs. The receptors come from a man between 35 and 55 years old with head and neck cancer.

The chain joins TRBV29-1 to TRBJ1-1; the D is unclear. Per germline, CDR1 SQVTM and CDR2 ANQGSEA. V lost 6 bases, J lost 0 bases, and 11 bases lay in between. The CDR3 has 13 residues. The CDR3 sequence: CSVEKEVNTEAFF. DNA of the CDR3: TGCAGCGTCGAAAAGGAGGTGAACACTGAAGCTTTCTTT.

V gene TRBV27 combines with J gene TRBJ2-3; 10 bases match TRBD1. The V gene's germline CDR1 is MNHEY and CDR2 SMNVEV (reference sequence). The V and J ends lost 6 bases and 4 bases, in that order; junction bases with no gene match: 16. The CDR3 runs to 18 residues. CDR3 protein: CASSRQTLDRGLADTQYF. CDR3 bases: TGTGCCAGCAGCCGACAAACTCTAGACAGGGGGCTTGCAGATACGCAGTATTTT.

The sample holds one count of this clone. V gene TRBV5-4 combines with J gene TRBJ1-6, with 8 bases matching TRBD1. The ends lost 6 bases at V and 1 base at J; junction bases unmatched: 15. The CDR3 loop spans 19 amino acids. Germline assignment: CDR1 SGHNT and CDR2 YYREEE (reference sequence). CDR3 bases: TGTGCCAGCAACATTCACGAGGAGGACAGGGTTTCCTATAATTCACCCCTCCACTTT. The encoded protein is CASNIHEEDRVSYNSPLHF.

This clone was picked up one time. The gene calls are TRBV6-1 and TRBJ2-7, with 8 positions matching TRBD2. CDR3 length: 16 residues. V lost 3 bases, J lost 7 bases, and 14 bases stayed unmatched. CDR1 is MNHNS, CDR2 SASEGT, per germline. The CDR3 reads CASSEMSSGVAGEQYF. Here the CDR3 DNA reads TGTGCCAGCAGTGAGATGAGTAGCGGGGTGGCGGGGGAGCAGTACTTC.

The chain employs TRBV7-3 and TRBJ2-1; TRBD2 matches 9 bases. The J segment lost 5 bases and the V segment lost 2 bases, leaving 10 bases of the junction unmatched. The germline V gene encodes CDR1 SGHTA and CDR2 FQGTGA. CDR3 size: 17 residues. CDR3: CASSLAPGASGNNEQFF. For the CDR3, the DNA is TGTGCCAGCAGCTTAGCGCCAGGGGCTAGCGGGAACAATGAGCAGTTCTTC. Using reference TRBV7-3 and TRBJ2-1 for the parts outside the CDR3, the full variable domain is GAGVSQTPSNKVTEKGKYVELRCDPISGHTALYWYRQSLGQGPEFLIYFQGTGAADDSGLPNDRFFAVRPEGSVSTLKIQRTERGDSAVYLCASSLAPGASGNNEQFFGPGTRLTVL.

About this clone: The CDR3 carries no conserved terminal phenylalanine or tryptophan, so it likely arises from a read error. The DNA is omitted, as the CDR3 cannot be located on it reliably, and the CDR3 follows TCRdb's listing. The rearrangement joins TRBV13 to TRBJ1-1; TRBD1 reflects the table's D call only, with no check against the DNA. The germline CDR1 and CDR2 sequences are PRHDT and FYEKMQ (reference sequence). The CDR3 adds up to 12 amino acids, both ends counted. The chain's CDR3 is CASSLGRDRWKN.

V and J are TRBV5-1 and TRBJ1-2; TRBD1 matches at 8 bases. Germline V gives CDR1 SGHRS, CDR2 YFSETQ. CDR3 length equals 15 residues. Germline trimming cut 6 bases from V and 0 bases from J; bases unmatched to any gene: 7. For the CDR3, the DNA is TGCGCCAGCAATGCAGGGGGCACGTCTAACTATGGCTACACCTTC. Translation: CASNAGGTSNYGYTF.

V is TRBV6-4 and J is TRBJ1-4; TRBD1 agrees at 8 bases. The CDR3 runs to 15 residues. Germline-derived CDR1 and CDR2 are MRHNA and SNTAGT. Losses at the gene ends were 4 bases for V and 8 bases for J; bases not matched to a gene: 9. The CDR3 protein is CASSALDRGREKLFF. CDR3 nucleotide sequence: TGTGCCAGCAGTGCCCTAGACAGGGGACGGGAAAAACTGTTTTTT.

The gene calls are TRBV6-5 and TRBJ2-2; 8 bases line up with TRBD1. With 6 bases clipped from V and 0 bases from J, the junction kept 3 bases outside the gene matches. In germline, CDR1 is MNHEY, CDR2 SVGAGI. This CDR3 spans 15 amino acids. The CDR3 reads CASSGQGSNTGELFF. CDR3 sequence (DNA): TGTGCCAGCAGCGGACAGGGTTCGAACACCGGGGAGCTGTTTTTT.

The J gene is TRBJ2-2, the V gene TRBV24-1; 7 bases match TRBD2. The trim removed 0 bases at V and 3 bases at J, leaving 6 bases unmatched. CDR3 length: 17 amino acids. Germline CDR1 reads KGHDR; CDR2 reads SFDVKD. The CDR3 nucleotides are TGTGCCACCAGTGATTTGTTAAGCGGGGACGACACCGGGGAGCTGTTTTTT. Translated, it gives CATSDLLSGDDTGELFF.

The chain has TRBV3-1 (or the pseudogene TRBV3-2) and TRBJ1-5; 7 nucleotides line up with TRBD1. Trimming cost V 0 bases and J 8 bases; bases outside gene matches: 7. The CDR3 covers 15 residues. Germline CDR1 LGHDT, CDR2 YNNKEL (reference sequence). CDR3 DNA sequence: TGTGCCAGCAGCCAAGACGCCAGGGGGACGGAGCCCCAGCATTTT. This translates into CASSQDARGTEPQHF.

The CDR3 here is CASSYSSKGMTTGELFF. The CDR3 region has the DNA TGTGCCAGCAGTTACTCGTCGAAGGGCATGACCACCGGGGAGCTGTTTTTT. The chain links TRBV6-2 or TRBV6-3 to TRBJ2-2; no clear D gene. Germline V CDR1 and CDR2: MNHEY, SVGEGT. V shed 0 bases and J shed 4 bases, with 15 bases lying between them. The CDR3 extends over 17 amino acids.

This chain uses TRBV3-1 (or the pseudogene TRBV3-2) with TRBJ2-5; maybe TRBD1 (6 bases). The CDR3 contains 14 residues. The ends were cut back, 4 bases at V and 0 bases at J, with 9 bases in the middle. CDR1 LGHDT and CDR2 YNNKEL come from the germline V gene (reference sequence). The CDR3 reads CASSPWTDQETQYF. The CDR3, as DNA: TGTGCCAGCAGCCCTTGGACAGACCAAGAGACCCAGTACTTC.

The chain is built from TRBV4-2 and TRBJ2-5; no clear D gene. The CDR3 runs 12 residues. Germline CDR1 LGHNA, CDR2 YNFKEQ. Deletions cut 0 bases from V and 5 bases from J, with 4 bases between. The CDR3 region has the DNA TGTGCCAGCAGCCAAGATAAGGAGACCCAGTACTTC. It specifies CASSQDKETQYF.

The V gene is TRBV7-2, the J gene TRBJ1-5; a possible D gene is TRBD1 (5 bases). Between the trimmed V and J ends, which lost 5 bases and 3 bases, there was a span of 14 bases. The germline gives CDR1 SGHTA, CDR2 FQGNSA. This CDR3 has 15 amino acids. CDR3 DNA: TGTGCCAGCAGCCCCTGGTGGGGGAACAATCAGCCCCAGCATTTT. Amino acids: CASSPWWGNNQPQHF.

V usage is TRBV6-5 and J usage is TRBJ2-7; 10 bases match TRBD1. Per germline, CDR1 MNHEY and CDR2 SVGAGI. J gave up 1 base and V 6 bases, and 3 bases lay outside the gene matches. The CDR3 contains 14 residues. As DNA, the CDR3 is TGTGCCAGCAGGGGACAGGGGCTATCCTACGAGCAGTACTTC. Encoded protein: CASRGQGLSYEQYF.

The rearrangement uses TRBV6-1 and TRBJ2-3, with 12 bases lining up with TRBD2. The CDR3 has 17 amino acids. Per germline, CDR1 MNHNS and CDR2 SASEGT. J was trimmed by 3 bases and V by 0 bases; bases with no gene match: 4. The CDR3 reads CASSEALAGGVTDTQYF. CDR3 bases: TGTGCCAGCAGTGAAGCACTAGCGGGGGGAGTAACAGATACGCAGTATTTT.

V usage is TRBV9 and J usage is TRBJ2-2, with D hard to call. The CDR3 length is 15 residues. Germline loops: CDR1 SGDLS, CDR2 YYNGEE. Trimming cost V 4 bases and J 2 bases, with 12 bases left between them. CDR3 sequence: CASSPRNLNTGELFF. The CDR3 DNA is TGTGCCAGCAGCCCCCGGAACCTTAACACCGGGGAGCTGTTTTTT.

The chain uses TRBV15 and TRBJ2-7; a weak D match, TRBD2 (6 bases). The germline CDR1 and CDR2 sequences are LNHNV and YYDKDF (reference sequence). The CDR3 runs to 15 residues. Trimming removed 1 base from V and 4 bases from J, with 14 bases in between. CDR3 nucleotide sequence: TGTGCCACCAGCAGAGTCGGAGGGGTCAGGTACGAGCAGTACTTC. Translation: CATSRVGGVRYEQYF.

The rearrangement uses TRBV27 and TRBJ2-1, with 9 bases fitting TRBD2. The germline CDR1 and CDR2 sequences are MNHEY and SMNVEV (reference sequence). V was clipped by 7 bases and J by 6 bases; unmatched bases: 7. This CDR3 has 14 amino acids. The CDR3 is CASTYRGRGNEQFF. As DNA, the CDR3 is TGTGCCAGCACCTATCGCGGGAGGGGCAATGAGCAGTTCTTC.

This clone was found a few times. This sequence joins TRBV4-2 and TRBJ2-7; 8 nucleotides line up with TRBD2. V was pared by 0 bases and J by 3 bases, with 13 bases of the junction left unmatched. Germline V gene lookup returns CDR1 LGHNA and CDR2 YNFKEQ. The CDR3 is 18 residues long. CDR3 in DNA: TGTGCCAGCAGCCAAGATCGTGCGGGGGGCCGGGTGCTCTACGAGCAGTACTTC. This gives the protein CASSQDRAGGRVLYEQYF.

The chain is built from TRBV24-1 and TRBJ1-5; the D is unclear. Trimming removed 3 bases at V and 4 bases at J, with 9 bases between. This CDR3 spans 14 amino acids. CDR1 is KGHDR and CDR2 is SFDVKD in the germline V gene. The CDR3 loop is CATSDLGPNQPQHF. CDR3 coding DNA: TGTGCCACCAGTGATCTAGGGCCGAATCAGCCCCAGCATTTT.

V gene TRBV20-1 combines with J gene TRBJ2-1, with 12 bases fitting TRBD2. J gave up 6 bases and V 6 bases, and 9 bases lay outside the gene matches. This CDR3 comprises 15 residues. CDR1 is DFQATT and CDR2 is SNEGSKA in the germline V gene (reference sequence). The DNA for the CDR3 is TGCAGTGCAAGTGGACTAGCGGGAACTCTCAATGAGCAGTTCTTC. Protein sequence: CSASGLAGTLNEQFF.

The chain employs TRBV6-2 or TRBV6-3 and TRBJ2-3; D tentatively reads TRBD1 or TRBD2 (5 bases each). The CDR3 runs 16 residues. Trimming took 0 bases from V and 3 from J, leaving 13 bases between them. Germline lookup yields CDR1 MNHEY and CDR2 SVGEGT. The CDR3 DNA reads TGTGCCAGCAGTTACTCGAATCTGGGGGTGACAGATACGCAGTATTTT. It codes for CASSYSNLGVTDTQYF.

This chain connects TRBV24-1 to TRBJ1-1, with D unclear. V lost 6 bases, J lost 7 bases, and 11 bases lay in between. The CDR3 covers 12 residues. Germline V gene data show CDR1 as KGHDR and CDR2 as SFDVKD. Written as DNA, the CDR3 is TGTGCCACCAGTAGGTATTGGGATGAAGCTTTCTTT. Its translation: CATSRYWDEAFF.

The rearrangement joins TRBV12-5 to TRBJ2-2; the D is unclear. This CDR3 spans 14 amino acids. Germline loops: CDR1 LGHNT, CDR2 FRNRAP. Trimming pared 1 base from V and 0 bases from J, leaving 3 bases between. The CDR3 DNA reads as TGTGCTAGTGGTTTGGGACCGAACACCGGGGAGCTGTTTTTT. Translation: CASGLGPNTGELFF.

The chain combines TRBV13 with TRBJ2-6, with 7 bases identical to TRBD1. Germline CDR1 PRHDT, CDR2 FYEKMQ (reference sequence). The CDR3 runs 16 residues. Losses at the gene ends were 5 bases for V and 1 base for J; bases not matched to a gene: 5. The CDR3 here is CASSPTGRSGANVLTF. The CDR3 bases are TGTGCCAGCAGCCCGACAGGGCGGTCTGGGGCCAACGTCCTGACTTTC.

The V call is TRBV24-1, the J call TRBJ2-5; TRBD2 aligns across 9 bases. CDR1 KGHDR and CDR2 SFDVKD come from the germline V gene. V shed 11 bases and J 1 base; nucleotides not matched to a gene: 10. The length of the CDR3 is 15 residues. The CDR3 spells CARGGTSPTQETQYF. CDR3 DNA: TGTGCCAGGGGGGGGACTAGCCCAACCCAAGAGACCCAGTACTTC.

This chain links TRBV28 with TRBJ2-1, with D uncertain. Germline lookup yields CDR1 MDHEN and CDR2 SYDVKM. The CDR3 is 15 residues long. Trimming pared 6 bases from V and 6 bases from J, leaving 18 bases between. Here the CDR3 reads CASRPSNPPGNEQFF. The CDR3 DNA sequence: TGTGCCAGCAGACCCTCGAACCCTCCGGGCAATGAGCAGTTCTTC.

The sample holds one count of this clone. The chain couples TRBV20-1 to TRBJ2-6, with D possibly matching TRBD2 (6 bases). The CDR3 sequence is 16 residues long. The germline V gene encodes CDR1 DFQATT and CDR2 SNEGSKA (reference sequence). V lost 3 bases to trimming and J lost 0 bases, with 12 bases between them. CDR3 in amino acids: CSASRGTRSGANVLTF. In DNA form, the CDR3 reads TGCAGTGCTAGTCGGGGGACCCGCTCTGGGGCCAACGTCCTGACTTTC.